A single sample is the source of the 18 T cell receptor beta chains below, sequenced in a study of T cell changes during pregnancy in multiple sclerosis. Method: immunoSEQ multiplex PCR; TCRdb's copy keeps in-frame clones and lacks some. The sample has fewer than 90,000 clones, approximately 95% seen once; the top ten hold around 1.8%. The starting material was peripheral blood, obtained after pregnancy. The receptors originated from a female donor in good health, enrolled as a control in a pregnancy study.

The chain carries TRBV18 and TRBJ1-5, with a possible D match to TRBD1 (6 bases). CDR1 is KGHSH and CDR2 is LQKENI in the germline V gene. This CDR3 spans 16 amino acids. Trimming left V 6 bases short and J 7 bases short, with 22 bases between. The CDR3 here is CASSATLQGSGQPQHF. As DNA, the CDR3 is TGTGCCAGCTCGGCCACCCTACAGGGAAGTGGCCAGCCCCAGCATTTT. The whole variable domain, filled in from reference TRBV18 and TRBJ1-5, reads NAGVMQNPRHLVRRRGQEARLRCSPMKGHSHVYWYRQLPEEGLKFMVYLQKENIIDESGMPKERFSAEFPKEGPSILRIQQVVRGDSAAYFCASSATLQGSGQPQHFGDGTRLSIL.

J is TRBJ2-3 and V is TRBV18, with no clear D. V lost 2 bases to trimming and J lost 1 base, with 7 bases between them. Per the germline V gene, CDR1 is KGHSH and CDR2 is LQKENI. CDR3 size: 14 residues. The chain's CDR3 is CASSPIRGTDTQYF. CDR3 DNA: TGTGCCAGCTCACCAATCCGAGGCACAGATACGCAGTATTTT.

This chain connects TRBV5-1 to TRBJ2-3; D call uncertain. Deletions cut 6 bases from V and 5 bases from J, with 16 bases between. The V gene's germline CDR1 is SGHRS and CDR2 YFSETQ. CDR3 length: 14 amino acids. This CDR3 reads CASTQRSIIDTQYF. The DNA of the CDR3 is TGCGCCAGCACTCAGCGTTCAATCATAGATACGCAGTATTTT.

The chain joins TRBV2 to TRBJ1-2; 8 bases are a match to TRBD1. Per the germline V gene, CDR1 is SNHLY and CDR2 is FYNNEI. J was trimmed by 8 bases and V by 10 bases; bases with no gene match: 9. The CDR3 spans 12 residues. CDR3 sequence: CATVPDRAGYTF. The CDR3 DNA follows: TGTGCCACCGTACCGGACAGGGCAGGCTACACCTTC.

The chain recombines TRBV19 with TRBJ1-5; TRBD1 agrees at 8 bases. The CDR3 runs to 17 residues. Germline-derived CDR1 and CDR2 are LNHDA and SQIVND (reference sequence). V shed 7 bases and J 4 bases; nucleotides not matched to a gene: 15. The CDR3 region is CASTPLRGQGANQPQHF. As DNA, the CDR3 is TGTGCCAGTACCCCCCTCCGGGGTCAGGGGGCAAATCAGCCCCAGCATTTT.

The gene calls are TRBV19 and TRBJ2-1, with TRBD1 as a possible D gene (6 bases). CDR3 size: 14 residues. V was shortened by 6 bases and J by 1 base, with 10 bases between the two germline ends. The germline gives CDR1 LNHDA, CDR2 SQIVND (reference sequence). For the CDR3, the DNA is TGTGCCAGTAGCTTGAGGGGGTCCTACAATGAGCAGTTCTTC. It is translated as CASSLRGSYNEQFF. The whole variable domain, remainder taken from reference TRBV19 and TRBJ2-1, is DGGITQSPKYLFRKEGQNVTLSCEQNLNHDAMYWYRQDPGQGLRLIYYSQIVNDFQKGDIAEGYSVSREKKESFPLTVTSAQKNPTAFYLCASSLRGSYNEQFFGPGTRLTVL.

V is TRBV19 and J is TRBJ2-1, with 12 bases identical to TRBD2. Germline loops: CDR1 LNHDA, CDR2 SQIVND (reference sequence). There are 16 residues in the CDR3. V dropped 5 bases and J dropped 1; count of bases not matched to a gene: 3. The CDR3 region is CASSRTSGASYNEQFF. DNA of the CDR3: TGTGCCAGTAGTCGGACTAGCGGGGCTTCCTACAATGAGCAGTTCTTC.

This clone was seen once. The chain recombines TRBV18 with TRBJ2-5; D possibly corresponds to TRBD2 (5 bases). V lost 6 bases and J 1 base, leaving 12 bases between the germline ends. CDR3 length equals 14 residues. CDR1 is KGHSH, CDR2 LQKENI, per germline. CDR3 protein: CASSEERFQETQYF. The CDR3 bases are TGTGCCAGCTCGGAGGAGCGGTTCCAAGAGACCCAGTACTTC. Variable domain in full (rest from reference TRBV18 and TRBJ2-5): NAGVMQNPRHLVRRRGQEARLRCSPMKGHSHVYWYRQLPEEGLKFMVYLQKENIIDESGMPKERFSAEFPKEGPSILRIQQVVRGDSAAYFCASSEERFQETQYFGPGTRLLVL.

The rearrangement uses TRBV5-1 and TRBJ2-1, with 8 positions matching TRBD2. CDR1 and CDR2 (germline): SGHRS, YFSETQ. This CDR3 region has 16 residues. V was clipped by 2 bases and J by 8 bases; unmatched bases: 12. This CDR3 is CASSLSAGDGRDEQFF. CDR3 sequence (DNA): TGCGCCAGCAGCTTATCAGCGGGAGACGGGAGGGATGAGCAGTTCTTC.

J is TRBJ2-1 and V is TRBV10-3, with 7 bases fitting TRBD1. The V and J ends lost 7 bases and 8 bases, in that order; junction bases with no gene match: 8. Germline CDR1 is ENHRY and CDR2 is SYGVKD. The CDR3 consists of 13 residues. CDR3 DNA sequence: TGTGCCATCAAGGGACAGCCAGAGGATGAGCAGTTCTTC. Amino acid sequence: CAIKGQPEDEQFF.

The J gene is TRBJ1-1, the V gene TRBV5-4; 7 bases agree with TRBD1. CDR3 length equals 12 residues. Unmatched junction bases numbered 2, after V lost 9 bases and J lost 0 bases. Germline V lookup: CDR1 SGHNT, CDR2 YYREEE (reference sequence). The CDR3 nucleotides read TGTGCCACCGGGACAGTGAACACTGAAGCTTTCTTT. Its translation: CATGTVNTEAFF. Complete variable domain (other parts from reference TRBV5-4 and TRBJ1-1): ETGVTQSPTHLIKTRGQQVTLRCSSQSGHNTVSWYQQALGQGPQFIFQYYREEENGRGNFPPRFSGLQFPNYSSELNVNALELDDSALYLCATGTVNTEAFFGQGTRLTVV.

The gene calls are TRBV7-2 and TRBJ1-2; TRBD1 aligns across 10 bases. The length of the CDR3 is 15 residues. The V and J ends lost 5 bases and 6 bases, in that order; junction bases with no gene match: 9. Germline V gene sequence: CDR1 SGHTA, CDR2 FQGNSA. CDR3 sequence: CASSLRDRGGDGYTF. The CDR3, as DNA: TGTGCCAGCAGCCTCCGGGACAGGGGCGGTGATGGCTACACCTTC.

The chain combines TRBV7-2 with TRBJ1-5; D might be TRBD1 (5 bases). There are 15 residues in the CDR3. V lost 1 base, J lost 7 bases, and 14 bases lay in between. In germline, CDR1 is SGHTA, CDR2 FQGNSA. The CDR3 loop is CASSLGRERGQPQHF. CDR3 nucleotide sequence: TGTGCCAGCAGCTTAGGGAGGGAGAGGGGACAGCCCCAGCATTTT.

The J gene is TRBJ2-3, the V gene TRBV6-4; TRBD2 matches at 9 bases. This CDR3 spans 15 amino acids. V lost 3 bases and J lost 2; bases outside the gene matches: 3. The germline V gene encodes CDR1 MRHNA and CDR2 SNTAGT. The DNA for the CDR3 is TGTGCCAGCAGTGAACTAGCGGGCCTCACAGATACGCAGTATTTT. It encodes CASSELAGLTDTQYF.

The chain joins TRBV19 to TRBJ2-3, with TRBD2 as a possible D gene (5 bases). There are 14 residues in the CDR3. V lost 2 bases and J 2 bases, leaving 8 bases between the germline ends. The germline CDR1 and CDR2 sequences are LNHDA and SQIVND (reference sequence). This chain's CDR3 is CASSIRTPTDTQYF. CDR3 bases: TGTGCCAGTAGTATACGGACTCCCACAGATACGCAGTATTTT. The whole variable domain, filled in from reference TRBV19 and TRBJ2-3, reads DGGITQSPKYLFRKEGQNVTLSCEQNLNHDAMYWYRQDPGQGLRLIYYSQIVNDFQKGDIAEGYSVSREKKESFPLTVTSAQKNPTAFYLCASSIRTPTDTQYFGPGTRLTVL.

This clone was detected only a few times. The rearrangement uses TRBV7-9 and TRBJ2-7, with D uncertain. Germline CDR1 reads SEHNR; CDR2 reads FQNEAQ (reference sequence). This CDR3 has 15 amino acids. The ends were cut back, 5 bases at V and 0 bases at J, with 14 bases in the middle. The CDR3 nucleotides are TGTGCCAGCAGCCACAGTGAGACCTCCTCCTACGAGCAGTACTTC. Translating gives CASSHSETSSYEQYF.

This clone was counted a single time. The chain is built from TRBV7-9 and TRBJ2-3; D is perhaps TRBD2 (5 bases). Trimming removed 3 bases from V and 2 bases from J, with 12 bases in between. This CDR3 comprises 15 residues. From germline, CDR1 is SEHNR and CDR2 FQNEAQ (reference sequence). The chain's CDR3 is CASSFGNTHTDTQYF. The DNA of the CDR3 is TGTGCCAGCAGCTTCGGGAACACACACACAGATACGCAGTATTTT.

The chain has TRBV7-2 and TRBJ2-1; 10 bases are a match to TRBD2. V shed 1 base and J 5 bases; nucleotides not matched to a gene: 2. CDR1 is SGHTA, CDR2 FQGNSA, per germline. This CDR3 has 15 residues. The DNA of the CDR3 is TGTGCCAGCAGCTTAGTAGCGGGAGGACACAATGAGCAGTTCTTC. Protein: CASSLVAGGHNEQFF.